This entry describes one T cell receptor beta chain. Germline V CDR1 and CDR2: DFQATT, SNEGSKA (reference sequence). V was clipped by 3 bases and J by 5 bases, with 14 bases between them. This CDR3 has 13 amino acids. The data are from a study of blood T cell repertoires in COVID-19. About the research overall: Samples came from the United States, Italy and Spain, spanning acute and convalescent COVID-19. In each case, the material was cDNA or gDNA derived from T cells, B-cell-depleted T cells, or PBMCs.

In the original workflow: Using reference gene primer amplification, nucleated cell counts were estimated. TCRdb's copy holds only in-frame clones and misses some; the assay was immunoSEQ multiplex PCR. For V, J and clone size, that table is used; D and trimming come from the DNA. In the table there are around 77,000 clones, around 93% of which are singletons. The chain employs TRBV20-1 and TRBJ2-7; D possibly corresponds to TRBD1 (5 bases). The receptor was derived from a woman aged 55-69 years with active COVID-19. The sample comprised peripheral blood. The CDR3: CSASFSWGHEQYF. The DNA for the CDR3 is TGCAGTGCTAGTTTTTCGTGGGGCCACGAGCAGTACTTC.